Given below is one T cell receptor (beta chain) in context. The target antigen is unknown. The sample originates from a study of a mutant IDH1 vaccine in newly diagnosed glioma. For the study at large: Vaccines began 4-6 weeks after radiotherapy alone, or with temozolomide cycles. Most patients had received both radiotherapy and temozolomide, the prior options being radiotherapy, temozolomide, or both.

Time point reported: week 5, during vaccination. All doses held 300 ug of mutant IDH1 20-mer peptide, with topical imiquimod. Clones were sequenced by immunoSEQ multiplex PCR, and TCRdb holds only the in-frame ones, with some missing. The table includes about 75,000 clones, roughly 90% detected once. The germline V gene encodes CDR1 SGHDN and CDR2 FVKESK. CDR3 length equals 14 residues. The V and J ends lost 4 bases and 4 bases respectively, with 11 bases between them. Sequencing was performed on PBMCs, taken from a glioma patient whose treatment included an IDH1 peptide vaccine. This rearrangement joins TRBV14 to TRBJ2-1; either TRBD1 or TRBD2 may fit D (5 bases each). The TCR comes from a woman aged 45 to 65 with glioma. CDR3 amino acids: CASSLMGVYNEQFF. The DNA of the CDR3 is TGTGCCAGCAGCCTTATGGGGGTATACAATGAGCAGTTCTTC.